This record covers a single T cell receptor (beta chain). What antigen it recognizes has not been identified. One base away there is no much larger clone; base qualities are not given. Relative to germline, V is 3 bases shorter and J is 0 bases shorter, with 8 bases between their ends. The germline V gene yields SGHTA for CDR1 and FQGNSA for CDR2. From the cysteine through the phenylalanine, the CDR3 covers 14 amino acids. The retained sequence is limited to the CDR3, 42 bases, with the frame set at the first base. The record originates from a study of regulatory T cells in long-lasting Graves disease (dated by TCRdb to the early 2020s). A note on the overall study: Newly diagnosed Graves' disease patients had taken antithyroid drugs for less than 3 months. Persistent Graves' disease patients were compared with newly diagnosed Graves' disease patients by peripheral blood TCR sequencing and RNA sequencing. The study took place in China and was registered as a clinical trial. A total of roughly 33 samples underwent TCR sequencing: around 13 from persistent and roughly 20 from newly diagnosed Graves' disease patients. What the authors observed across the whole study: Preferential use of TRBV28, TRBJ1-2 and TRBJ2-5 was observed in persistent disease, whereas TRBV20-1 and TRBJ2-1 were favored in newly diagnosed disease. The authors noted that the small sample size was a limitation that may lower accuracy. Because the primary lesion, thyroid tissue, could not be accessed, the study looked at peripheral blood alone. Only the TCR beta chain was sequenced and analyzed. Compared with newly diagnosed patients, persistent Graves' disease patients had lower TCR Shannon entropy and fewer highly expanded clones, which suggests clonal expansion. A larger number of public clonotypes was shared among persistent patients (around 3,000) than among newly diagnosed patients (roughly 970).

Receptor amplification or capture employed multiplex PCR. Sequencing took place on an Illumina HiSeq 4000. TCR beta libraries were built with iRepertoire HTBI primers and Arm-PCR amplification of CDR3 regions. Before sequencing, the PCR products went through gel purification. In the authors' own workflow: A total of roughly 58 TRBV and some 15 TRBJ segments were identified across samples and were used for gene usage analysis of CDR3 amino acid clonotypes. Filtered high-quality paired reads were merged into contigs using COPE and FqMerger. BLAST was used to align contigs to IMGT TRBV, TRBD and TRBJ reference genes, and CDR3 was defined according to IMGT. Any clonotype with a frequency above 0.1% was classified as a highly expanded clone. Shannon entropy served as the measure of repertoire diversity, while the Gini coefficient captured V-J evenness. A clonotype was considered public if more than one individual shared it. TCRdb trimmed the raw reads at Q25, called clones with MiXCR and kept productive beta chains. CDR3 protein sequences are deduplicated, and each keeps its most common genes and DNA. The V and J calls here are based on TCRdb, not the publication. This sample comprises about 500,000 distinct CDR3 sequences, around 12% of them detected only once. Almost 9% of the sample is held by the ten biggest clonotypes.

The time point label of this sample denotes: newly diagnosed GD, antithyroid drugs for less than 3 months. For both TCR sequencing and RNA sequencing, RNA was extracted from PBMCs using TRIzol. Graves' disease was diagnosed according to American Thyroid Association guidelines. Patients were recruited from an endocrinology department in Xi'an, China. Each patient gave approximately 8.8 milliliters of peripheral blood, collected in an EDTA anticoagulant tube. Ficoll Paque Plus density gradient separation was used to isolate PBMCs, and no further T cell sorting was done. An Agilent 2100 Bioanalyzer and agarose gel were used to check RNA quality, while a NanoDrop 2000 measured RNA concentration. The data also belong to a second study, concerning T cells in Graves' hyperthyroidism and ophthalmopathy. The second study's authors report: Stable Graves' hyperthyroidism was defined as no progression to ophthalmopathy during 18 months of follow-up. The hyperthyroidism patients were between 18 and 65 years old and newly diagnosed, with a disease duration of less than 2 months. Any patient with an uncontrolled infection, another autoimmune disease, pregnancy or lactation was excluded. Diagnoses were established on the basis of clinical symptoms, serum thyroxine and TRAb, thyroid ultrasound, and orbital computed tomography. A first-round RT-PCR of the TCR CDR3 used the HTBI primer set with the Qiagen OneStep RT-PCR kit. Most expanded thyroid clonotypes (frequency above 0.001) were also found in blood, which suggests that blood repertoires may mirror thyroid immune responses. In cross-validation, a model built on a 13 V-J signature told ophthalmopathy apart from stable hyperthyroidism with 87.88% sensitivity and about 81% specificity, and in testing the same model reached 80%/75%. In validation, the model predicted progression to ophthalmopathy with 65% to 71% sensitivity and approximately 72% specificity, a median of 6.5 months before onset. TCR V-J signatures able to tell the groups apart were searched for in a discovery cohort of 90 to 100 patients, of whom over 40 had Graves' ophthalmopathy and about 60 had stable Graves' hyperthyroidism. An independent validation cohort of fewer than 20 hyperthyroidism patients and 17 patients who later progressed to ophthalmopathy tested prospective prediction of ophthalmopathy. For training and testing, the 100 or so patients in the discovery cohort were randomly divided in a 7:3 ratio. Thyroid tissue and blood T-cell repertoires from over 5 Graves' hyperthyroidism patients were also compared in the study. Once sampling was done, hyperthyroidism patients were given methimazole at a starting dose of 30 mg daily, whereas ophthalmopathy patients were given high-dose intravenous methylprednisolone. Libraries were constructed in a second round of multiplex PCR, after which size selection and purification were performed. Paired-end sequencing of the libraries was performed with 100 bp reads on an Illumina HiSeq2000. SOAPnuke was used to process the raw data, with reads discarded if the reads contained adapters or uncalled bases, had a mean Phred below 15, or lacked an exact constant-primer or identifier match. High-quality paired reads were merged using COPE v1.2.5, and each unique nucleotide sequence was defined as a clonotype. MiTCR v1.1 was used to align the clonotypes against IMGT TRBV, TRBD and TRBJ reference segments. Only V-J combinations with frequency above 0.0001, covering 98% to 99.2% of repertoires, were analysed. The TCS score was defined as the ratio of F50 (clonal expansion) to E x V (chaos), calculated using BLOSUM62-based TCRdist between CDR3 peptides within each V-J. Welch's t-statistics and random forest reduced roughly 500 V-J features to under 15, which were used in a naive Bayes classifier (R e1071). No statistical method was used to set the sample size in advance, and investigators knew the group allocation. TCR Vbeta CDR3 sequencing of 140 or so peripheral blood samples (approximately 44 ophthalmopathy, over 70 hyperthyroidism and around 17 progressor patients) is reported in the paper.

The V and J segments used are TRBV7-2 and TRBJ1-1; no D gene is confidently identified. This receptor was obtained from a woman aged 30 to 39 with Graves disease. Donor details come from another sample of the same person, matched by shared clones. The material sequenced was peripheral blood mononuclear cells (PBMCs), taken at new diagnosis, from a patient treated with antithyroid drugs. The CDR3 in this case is CASSFLRVNTEAFF. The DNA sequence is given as TGTGCCAGCAGCTTCCTCCGGGTGAACACTGAAGCTTTCTTT.